Listed below are T cell receptor beta chains from one sample, sequenced in a study of metastatic and nonmetastatic thyroid tumors. TCRdb reassembled clones from the PCR reads with MiXCR. The repertoire holds 33,000 or so clones, with 15% to 20% as singletons. Sequences were obtained from blood. Every receptor here comes from a female donor with papillary thyroid cancer or a benign thyroid nodule (not recorded which). Some clones in this sample may be carry-over from other donors' samples. CDR3s include the opening cysteine and the closing phenylalanine or tryptophan. D genes are given only for firm matches.

v_call cdr3_length d_call cdr3_aa
TRBV13 15 . CASSANGGFTEKLFF
TRBV6-1 15 . CASSEPGRTYNEQFF
TRBV7-6 16 TRBD2 CASSPEGRLAVNEQFF
TRBV3-1 13 . CASSQYNPETQYF
TRBV6-4 13 . CASSSYKNTEAFF
TRBV28 16 . CASSSPRRFGRNTIYF
TRBV11-2 15 . CASSLILRGRRGYTF
TRBV6-5 17 TRBD2 CASSTGTSGSGTDTQYF
TRBV10-3 12 TRBD1 CAISETGQGEFF
TRBV7-8 13 TRBD2 CASRKAGADEQFF
TRBV9 15 . CASSVSPGQNSPLHF
TRBV10-1 15 TRBD1 CASGKGTGATGELFF
TRBV9 15 . CASSVRGQDNSPLHF
TRBV2 13 . CASSHRSNTEAFF
TRBV11-2 19 TRBD1 CASSLVMPGQRNLNTEAFF
TRBV13 15 . CASSSSPGSGNTIYF
TRBV20-1 11 . CSARYNYGYTF
TRBV11-1 14 . CASSRSQGSYEQYF
TRBV6-1 12 . CASSNRYNEQFF
TRBV5-7 15 . CASSKLRVGGTGAFF
TRBV6-1 15 . CASSGRHATNNEQFF
TRBV27 16 TRBD2 CASRRRLAGVGNEQFF
TRBV6-1 15 . CATGDPEGYSYEQYF
TRBV4-1 16 . CASSQMGGYRTGEQFF
TRBV7-2 18 . CASSLSRGGAPNRETQYF
TRBV7-2 13 . CASSLERSYGYTF